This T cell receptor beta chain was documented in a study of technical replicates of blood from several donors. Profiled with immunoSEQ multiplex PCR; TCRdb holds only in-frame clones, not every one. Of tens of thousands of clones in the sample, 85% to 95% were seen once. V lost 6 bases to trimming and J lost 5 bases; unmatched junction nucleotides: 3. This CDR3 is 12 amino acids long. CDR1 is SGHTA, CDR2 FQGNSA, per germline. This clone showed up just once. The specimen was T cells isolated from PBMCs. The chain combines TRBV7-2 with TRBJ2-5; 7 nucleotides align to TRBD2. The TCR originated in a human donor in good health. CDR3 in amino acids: CASSRAGETQYF. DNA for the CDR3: TGTGCCAGCAGTCGAGCGGGGGAGACCCAGTACTTC.